A selection of T cell receptor beta chains follows, all from one sample in a study of regulatory T cells in long-lasting Graves disease. TCRdb reprocessed the multiplex PCR reads with MiXCR, giving one entry per CDR3 protein. The sample holds hundreds of thousands of distinct CDR3 sequences; about 15% are singletons and the top ten take under 20%. These records were also assigned to another study, of T cells in Graves' hyperthyroidism and ophthalmopathy.

Sequenced material: peripheral blood mononuclear cells (PBMCs), taken at new diagnosis, from a patient treated with antithyroid drugs. These receptors came from a woman in her twenties or thirties with Graves disease. Both conserved end residues are part of each CDR3. The D gene is left open where the match is weak. Where a row states a size, it is once, few, many or the class of an expanded clone; other rows omit it.

v_call,d_call,clone_size,j_call,cdr3_length,cdr3_aa,cdr3_nt
TRBV11-2,NA,few,TRBJ2-5,13,CASSFQGEETQYF,TGTGCCAGCAGTTTCCAGGGCGAAGAGACCCAGTACTTC
TRBV28,NA,many,TRBJ2-5,11,CATERLETQYF,TGTGCCACCGAACGGTTAGAGACCCAGTACTTC
TRBV7-3,TRBD1,few,TRBJ2-7,16,CASSKLGQGPLDEQYF,TGTGCCAGCAGCAAACTGGGACAGGGGCCGCTCGACGAGCAGTACTTC
TRBV11-2,NA,many,TRBJ1-1,13,CASSSHGGPEAFF,TGTGCCAGCAGCTCACACGGAGGTCCGGAAGCTTTCTTT
TRBV11-2,TRBD1,many,TRBJ1-2,17,CASSLDRFGTGVEGYTF,TGTGCCAGCAGCTTAGATCGTTTTGGGACAGGGGTGGAAGGCTACACCTTC
TRBV27,NA,many,TRBJ1-2,15,CASSLNRPGNYGYTF,TGTGCCAGCAGTTTAAATCGGCCGGGTAACTATGGCTACACCTTC
TRBV7-2,TRBD1,NA,TRBJ1-6,14,CASSKGQGDSPLHF,TGTGCCAGCAGCAAGGGACAGGGAGACTCGCCCCTCCACTTT
TRBV18,TRBD2,many,TRBJ2-3,15,CASSPGLAGEDTQYF,TGTGCCAGCTCACCTGGACTAGCGGGAGAAGATACGCAGTATTTT
TRBV3-1,TRBD2,NA,TRBJ2-7,14,CASQLSGRFGEQYF,TGTGCCAGCCAACTGAGCGGGAGGTTCGGCGAGCAGTACTTC
TRBV7-8,TRBD1,NA,TRBJ2-1,17,CASSLVVWDRVSDEQFF,TGTGCCAGCAGCTTAGTTGTCTGGGACAGGGTTTCCGATGAGCAGTTCTTC
TRBV6-1,TRBD1,many,TRBJ1-2,13,CASRRTGGYGYTF,TGTGCCAGCAGACGTACAGGGGGCTATGGCTACACCTTC
TRBV19,TRBD1,few,TRBJ1-2,14,CASSTDRVSYGYTF,TGTGCCAGTAGCACTGACAGGGTATCGTATGGCTACACCTTC
TRBV2,NA,few,TRBJ2-3,14,CASNRGLDTDTQYF,TGTGCCAGCAATAGGGGACTCGACACAGATACGCAGTATTTT
TRBV9,NA,NA,TRBJ1-1,17,CASSVEGGIKGYTEAFF,TGTGCCAGCAGCGTTGAAGGAGGGATTAAGGGCTACACTGAAGCTTTCTTT
TRBV20-1,TRBD2,NA,TRBJ2-1,14,CSALTSGSYNEQFF,TGCAGTGCCCTGACTAGCGGGTCCTACAATGAGCAGTTCTTC
TRBV15,NA,NA,TRBJ2-5,16,CATSSTRGGPVRTQYF,TGTGCCACCAGCAGCACTAGGGGGGGTCCCGTTCGGACCCAGTACTTC
TRBV2,NA,many,TRBJ1-6,16,CASSEAAQVYNSPLHF,TGTGCCAGCAGTGAGGCGGCTCAAGTCTATAATTCACCCCTCCACTTT
TRBV7-9,TRBD1,few,TRBJ2-7,16,CASSLALGTGFHEQYF,TGTGCCAGCAGCTTAGCGCTGGGGACAGGGTTCCACGAGCAGTACTTC
TRBV7-9,NA,NA,TRBJ2-2,15,CASSLDPVGIGELFF,TGTGCCAGCAGCTTAGATCCCGTAGGGATCGGGGAGCTGTTTTTT
TRBV6-5,TRBD2,many,TRBJ2-1,15,CASSYLAGNRNEQFF,TGTGCCAGCAGTTACCTAGCGGGAAATAGGAATGAGCAGTTCTTC